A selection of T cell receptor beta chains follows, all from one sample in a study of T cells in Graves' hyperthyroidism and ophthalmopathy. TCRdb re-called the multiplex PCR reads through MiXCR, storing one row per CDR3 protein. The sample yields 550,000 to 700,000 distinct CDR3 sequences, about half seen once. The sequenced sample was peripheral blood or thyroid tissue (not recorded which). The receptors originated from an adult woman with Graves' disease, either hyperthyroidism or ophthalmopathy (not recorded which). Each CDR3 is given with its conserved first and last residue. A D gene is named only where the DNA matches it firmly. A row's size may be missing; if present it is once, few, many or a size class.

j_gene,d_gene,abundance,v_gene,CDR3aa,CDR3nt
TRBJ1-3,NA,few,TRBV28,CASYGQSGNTIYF,TGTGCCAGCTATGGACAGTCTGGAAACACCATATATTTT
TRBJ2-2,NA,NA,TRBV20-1,CSAYGQPNTGELFF,TGCAGTGCTTATGGACAGCCTAACACCGGGGAGCTGTTTTTT
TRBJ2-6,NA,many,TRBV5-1,CASSFILQGGRANVLTF,TGCGCCAGCAGCTTCATCCTCCAGGGCGGTAGGGCCAACGTCCTGACTTTC
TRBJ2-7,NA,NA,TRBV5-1,CASSLDQGGGEQYF,TGCGCCAGCAGCTTGGACCAGGGGGGGGGCGAGCAGTACTTC
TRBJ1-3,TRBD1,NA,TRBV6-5,CASSRGTGLSDTIYF,TGTGCCAGCAGTCGTGGGACAGGGTTATCCGACACCATATATTTT
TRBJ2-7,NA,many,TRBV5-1,CASSLGLVPFNGEQYF,TGCGCCAGCAGCTTGGGACTAGTTCCCTTCAACGGCGAGCAGTACTTC
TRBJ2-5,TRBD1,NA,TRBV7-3,CASSPRPGTAQETQYF,TGTGCCAGCAGCCCTAGACCCGGGACAGCCCAAGAGACCCAGTACTTC
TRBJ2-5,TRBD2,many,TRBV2,CASSVLAGFQETQYF,TGTGCCAGCAGTGTACTAGCGGGATTCCAAGAGACCCAGTACTTC
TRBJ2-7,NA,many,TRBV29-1,CSVGGTGEQYF,TGCAGCGTCGGCGGGACGGGCGAGCAGTACTTC
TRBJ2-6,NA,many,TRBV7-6,CASSLGFYGAGANVLTF,TGTGCCAGCAGCTTAGGTTTTTACGGGGCGGGGGCCAACGTCCTGACTTTC
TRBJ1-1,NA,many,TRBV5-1,CASSGRQGSDDTEAFF,TGCGCCAGCAGCGGTCGGCAGGGATCAGATGACACTGAAGCTTTCTTT
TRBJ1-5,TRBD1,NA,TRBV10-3,CAISDPRGQGATQPQHF,TGTGCCATCAGTGATCCTCGAGGACAGGGGGCGACTCAGCCCCAGCATTTT
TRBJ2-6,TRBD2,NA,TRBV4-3,CASSQDTSGSGANVLTF,TGCGCCAGCAGCCAAGATACTAGCGGGAGTGGGGCCAACGTCCTGACTTTC
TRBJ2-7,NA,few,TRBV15,CATSNNLQSGQYF,TGTGCCACCAGCAATAATCTCCAGAGCGGGCAGTACTTC
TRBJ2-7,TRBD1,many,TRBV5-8,CASSGTGGSGQYF,TGTGCCAGCAGCGGGACAGGGGGCTCCGGGCAGTACTTC
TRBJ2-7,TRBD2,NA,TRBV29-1,CSVGTSGFYEQYF,TGCAGCGTTGGAACTAGCGGTTTCTACGAGCAGTACTTC
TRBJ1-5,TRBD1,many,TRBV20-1,CSALGQGGNQPQHF,TGCAGTGCCCTCGGACAGGGTGGCAATCAGCCCCAGCATTTT
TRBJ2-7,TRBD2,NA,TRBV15,CATSRPGRNEQYF,TGTGCCACCAGCAGACCCGGGAGGAACGAGCAGTACTTC
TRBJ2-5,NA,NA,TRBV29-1,CSVPLETQYF,TGCAGCGTCCCCCTAGAGACCCAGTACTTC
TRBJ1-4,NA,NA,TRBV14,CASSQAAGVGDEKLFF,TGTGCCAGCAGCCAAGCAGCAGGGGTTGGAGATGAAAAACTGTTTTTT
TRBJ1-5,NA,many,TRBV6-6,CASSYRRIGGNQPQHF,TGTGCCAGCAGTTACCGCCGGATTGGGGGCAATCAGCCCCAGCATTTT
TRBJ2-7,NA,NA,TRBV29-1,CSVGESREQYF,TGCAGCGTTGGAGAGTCGCGGGAGCAGTACTTC
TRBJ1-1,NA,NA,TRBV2,CAREQENTEAFF,TGTGCCAGGGAACAGGAGAACACTGAAGCTTTCTTT
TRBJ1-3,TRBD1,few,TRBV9,CASSLEGDSRRNTIYF,TGTGCCAGCAGCTTGGAAGGGGACAGTCGTCGAAACACCATATATTTT
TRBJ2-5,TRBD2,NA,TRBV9,CASSGTLLAGIQETQYF,TGTGCCAGCAGCGGAACCTTGCTAGCGGGGATCCAAGAGACCCAGTACTTC
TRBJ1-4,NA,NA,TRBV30,CAWTPHLSEKLFF,TGTGCCTGGACCCCCCATTTGAGTGAAAAACTGTTTTTT
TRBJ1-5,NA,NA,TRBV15,CATSSSPTGRISNQPQHF,TGTGCCACCAGCAGCTCCCCGACGGGACGGATTAGCAATCAGCCCCAGCATTTT
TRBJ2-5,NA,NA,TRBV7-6,CASSLARVGETQYF,TGTGCCAGCAGCTTAGCCAGGGTTGGAGAGACCCAGTACTTC
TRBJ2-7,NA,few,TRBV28,CASSLGSRRSYEQYF,TGTGCCAGCAGTTTAGGTTCCAGGCGCTCCTACGAGCAGTACTTC